Listed below are T cell receptor beta chains from one sample, sequenced in a study of blood T cells in healthy people across ages. Each CDR3 protein is one row after TCRdb ran MiXCR on the 5' RACE reads. The sample lists around 990,000 distinct CDR3 sequences, approximately 38% seen once, with over 10% in the top ten. The sequenced sample consisted of blood. These receptors were collected from a man aged 18 to 35 in good health. Both conserved end residues are part of each CDR3. D genes are given only for firm matches. Rows give clone size only sometimes, using once, few, many, or a class for an expanded clone.

TGTGCCAGCACCCACGGGACAGGGAGCTATGGCTACACCTTC	CASTHGTGSYGYTF	TRBD1	TRBV27	TRBJ1-2	many
TGTGCCAGCAGCCAAGACCAGGCGACCCTCTATGGCTACACCTTC	CASSQDQATLYGYTF	-	TRBV3-1	TRBJ1-2	-
TGTGCCAGCAGTTCTCCAAAGGGACTAGCGGGGAAAATTGGGGCCCAGTACTTC	CASSSPKGLAGKIGAQYF	TRBD2	TRBV12-3/TRBV12-4	TRBJ2-7	-
TGTGCCAGCAGCCAAGATTCGGTACAAGAGACCCAGTACTTC	CASSQDSVQETQYF	-	TRBV4-2	TRBJ2-5	few
TGTGCCAGCGCGGGACAGGCGAATTACGCTACCATATATTTT	CASAGQANYATIYF	TRBD1	TRBV7-2	TRBJ1-3	few
TGTGCCAGCAGCTATAGCGGGAGCTACAATGAGCAGTTCTTC	CASSYSGSYNEQFF	TRBD2	TRBV12-3/TRBV12-4	TRBJ2-1	many
TGTGCCGGCAGCTTAGGGGCCAAGAACACTGAAGCTTTCTTT	CAGSLGAKNTEAFF	-	TRBV7-9	TRBJ1-1	-
TGTGCCAGCGGCACCCCCGTAGGGCAAAGCGAAAAACTGTTTTTT	CASGTPVGQSEKLFF	-	TRBV7-9	TRBJ1-4	-
TGTGCCAGCAGTCCCAGACAGGGGGCCCGGGAGCTGTTTTTT	CASSPRQGARELFF	TRBD1	TRBV28	TRBJ2-2	once
TGTGCCAGCAGCCAGCGGACAGATGGCTACACCTTC	CASSQRTDGYTF	-	TRBV3-1	TRBJ1-2	few
TGTGCCAGCAGCACAAAGATGGGGCAGGTCCTAAGTGTTACCGGGGAGCTGTTTTTT	CASSTKMGQVLSVTGELFF	-	TRBV11-1	TRBJ2-2	-
TGCAGTGCGCCGGACAGGGCAAATTCACCCCTCCACTTT	CSAPDRANSPLHF	TRBD1	TRBV20-1	TRBJ1-6	-
TGTGCCAGCAGCCTGACAGGGGTCATGAACACTGAAGCTTTCTTT	CASSLTGVMNTEAFF	TRBD1	TRBV6-1	TRBJ1-1	-
TGTGCCAGCAGTTCGGTCGAAGCAGGGGCTCTCCACTTT	CASSSVEAGALHF	-	TRBV6-2/TRBV6-3	TRBJ1-6	-
TGTGCCAGCAGTTACGGACTTCTGAACACTGAAGCTTTCTTT	CASSYGLLNTEAFF	-	TRBV6-2/TRBV6-3	TRBJ1-1	-
TGTGCCAGCAGCTTCGGACAGGGCCGCGGGTACACTGAAGCTTTCTTT	CASSFGQGRGYTEAFF	TRBD1	TRBV5-6	TRBJ1-1	once
TGTGCCACCGGAACCCAGGGGGACAATGAGCAGTTCTTC	CATGTQGDNEQFF	TRBD1	TRBV24-1	TRBJ2-1	few
TGTGCCATCAGTGAGTTAGGCACTGAAGCTTTCTTT	CAISELGTEAFF	-	TRBV10-3	TRBJ1-1	few
TGTGCCAGCAGCCCCGACAGACCAAAGAACACTGAAGCTTTCTTT	CASSPDRPKNTEAFF	-	TRBV6-2/TRBV6-3	TRBJ1-1	-
TGTGCCAGCAGTGAGACAGGGTCCACTGAAGCTTTCTTT	CASSETGSTEAFF	TRBD1	TRBV6-4	TRBJ1-1	-
TGTGCCAGCAGCCGTCCCGGGACTAATACGGAGACCCAGTACTTC	CASSRPGTNTETQYF	TRBD2	TRBV13	TRBJ2-5	-
TGCGCCAGCAGCCAAGATGGGGGGACAGGTGGAAACACCATATATTTT	CASSQDGGTGGNTIYF	TRBD1	TRBV4-3	TRBJ1-3	-
TGTGCCAGCAGTCACCTACAGGGCCTCCAAGAGACCCAGTACTTC	CASSHLQGLQETQYF	-	TRBV6-6	TRBJ2-5	once
TGCAGTGCTAGAGATCAGGCTAATAGCAATCAGCCCCAGCATTTT	CSARDQANSNQPQHF	-	TRBV20-1	TRBJ1-5	once
TGCAGTGCTAGTTCGGGGCGAGGCCAGCCCCAGCATTTT	CSASSGRGQPQHF	-	TRBV20-1	TRBJ1-5	-
TGTGCCAGCAGCTTAAGCCCCCCCCGGAACACTGAAGCTTTCTTT	CASSLSPPRNTEAFF	-	TRBV7-3	TRBJ1-1	few
TGTGCCACCAGCAGAACAGGGGGCTACTATGGCTACACCTTC	CATSRTGGYYGYTF	TRBD1	TRBV15	TRBJ1-2	-
TGCAGTGCTAGCCCGGACATTCAAGAGACCCAGTACTTC	CSASPDIQETQYF	-	TRBV20-1	TRBJ2-5	-
TGTGCCATCAGTTCGGGACAGGGGCCCTATGGCTACACCTTC	CAISSGQGPYGYTF	TRBD1	TRBV10-3	TRBJ1-2	many
TGTGCCAGCAGTACCCCGGGAGGGACCTATGGCTACACCTTC	CASSTPGGTYGYTF	-	TRBV5-5	TRBJ1-2	-
TGTGCCAGCAGTGAAGCGCTTGGACTAGGGGGGTACAATAAGCAGTTCTTC	CASSEALGLGGYNKQFF	-	TRBV2	TRBJ2-1	-
TGCGCCAGCAGCCCGATAGGGGGCTGGACTGAAGCTTTCTTT	CASSPIGGWTEAFF	TRBD1	TRBV4-3	TRBJ1-1	once
TGTGCCAGCAGCTTAACATCAGGAGGGGGACTAAGGTACAATGAGCGGTTCTTC	CASSLTSGGGLRYNERFF	-	TRBV7-9	TRBJ2-1	-
TGTGCCAGCAGCCAAGGGGACAGCCAAGAGACCCAGTACTTC	CASSQGDSQETQYF	TRBD1	TRBV3-1	TRBJ2-5	-
TGTGCCAGCAGTGAACAGAGTGGCGCGGGCTCCTACAATGAGCAGTTCTTC	CASSEQSGAGSYNEQFF	-	TRBV6-1	TRBJ2-1	few
TGTGCCTCCCCCGGAGCAGATACGCAGTATTTT	CASPGADTQYF	-	TRBV30	TRBJ2-3	-
TGTGCCAGCAGCCAGGCCCGTAATACGCAGTATTTT	CASSQARNTQYF	-	TRBV3-1	TRBJ2-3	-
TGCAGTGCCCCACCCAGCGGGGGTGCGGGTGAGCAGTTCTTC	CSAPPSGGAGEQFF	TRBD2	TRBV20-1	TRBJ2-1	few
TGTGCTAGTGGTTTGTCGAGGAATGAGCAGTTCTTC	CASGLSRNEQFF	-	TRBV12-5	TRBJ2-1	-
TGTGCCAGCAGCTTACCGACAGGCCGAAGCACCGGGGAGCTGTTTTTT	CASSLPTGRSTGELFF	-	TRBV5-6	TRBJ2-2	-
TGTGCCAGCAGGACAGTGTACTATGGCTACACCTTC	CASRTVYYGYTF	-	TRBV6-2/TRBV6-3	TRBJ1-2	-
TGCAGTGTCGATGGACGAGTGGGGCGAAGGTTGGACCGGGGATACAATGAGCAGTTCTTC	CSVDGRVGRRLDRGYNEQFF	-	TRBV29-1	TRBJ2-1	-
TGTGCCAGCAGTCCCGTTGATAGCAATCAGCCCCAGCATTTT	CASSPVDSNQPQHF	-	TRBV6-5	TRBJ1-5	-
TGCGCCAGCAGCCAAGGGACAGGGAGACAAGAGACCCAGTACTTC	CASSQGTGRQETQYF	TRBD1	TRBV4-3	TRBJ2-5	-
TGTGTCAGCAGCCAGGACAGCCGTGGAGATACGCAGTATTTT	CVSSQDSRGDTQYF	-	TRBV7-9	TRBJ2-3	-
TGCAGTGCTAGCCGACGGGATGGGGGTAACGAGCAGTACTTC	CSASRRDGGNEQYF	-	TRBV20-1	TRBJ2-7	few
TGTGCCAGCTCGCGAGCAAACGCGAACACCGGGGAGCTGTTTTTT	CASSRANANTGELFF	-	TRBV18	TRBJ2-2	-
TGTGCACACAATGAGCAGTTCTTC	CAHNEQFF	-	TRBV7-9	TRBJ2-1	few
TGTGCCAGCAGTAAACAGGGGATCGTGGGGAATGAGCAGTACTTC	CASSKQGIVGNEQYF	TRBD1	TRBV6-4	TRBJ2-7	-
TGTGCCATCAGGGACTACACAGATACGCAGTATTTT	CAIRDYTDTQYF	-	TRBV10-3	TRBJ2-3	many
TGTGCCACCAGTGGAGACCCGACGGATACGCAGTATTTT	CATSGDPTDTQYF	-	TRBV24-1	TRBJ2-3	few
TGTGCCAGCAGTTACCCGAAGACAGGGGGCGTCTATGGCTACACCTTC	CASSYPKTGGVYGYTF	TRBD1	TRBV6-2/TRBV6-3	TRBJ1-2	-
TGCAGTGCCCCCGACAGGGAGAACTATGGCTACACCTTC	CSAPDRENYGYTF	TRBD1	TRBV20-1	TRBJ1-2	-
TGCGCCAGCAGCTTGGGACAGGGCGGCTATGGCTACACCTTC	CASSLGQGGYGYTF	TRBD1	TRBV5-1	TRBJ1-2	many
TGTGCCAGCACTCAAGGACTAGCGGGCTCCGGCGAGCAGTACTTC	CASTQGLAGSGEQYF	TRBD2	TRBV27	TRBJ2-7	once
TGTGCCAGCAGCCCCCCATCCGGGACAGGTGGGGACATTCAGTACTTC	CASSPPSGTGGDIQYF	TRBD1	TRBV7-2	TRBJ2-4	-
TGTGCCAGCAGTTTCATACGGGACAGGACGAACACCGGGGAGCTGTTTTTT	CASSFIRDRTNTGELFF	TRBD1	TRBV27	TRBJ2-2	few
TGCAGTGCTAGATTGGACGGGCGGGAGACCCAGTACTTC	CSARLDGRETQYF	-	TRBV20-1	TRBJ2-5	-
TGTGCCAGCAGCCAACGGACCTCTCAGTACTTC	CASSQRTSQYF	-	TRBV7-2	TRBJ2-4	few
TGTGCCAGCAGCCAGGGACAGGGCGGGGAAAAACTGTTTTTT	CASSQGQGGEKLFF	TRBD1	TRBV7-2	TRBJ1-4	many